This T cell receptor (beta chain) derives from a study of T cells in localized non-small cell lung cancer. Study-level points and caveats: Longer survival (overall) was linked to higher T cell density in blood. The appearance of a median approximately 61 of the top 100 tumor clones was seen in adjacent lung.

The repertoire was sequenced with immunoSEQ multiplex PCR; TCRdb's copy has only in-frame clones and lacks some. The data contain approximately 140,000 clones, roughly nine tenths of them singletons. This CDR3 comprises 14 residues. V lost 6 bases and J lost 1, with 12 bases in between. CDR1 and CDR2 from the germline V gene are MDHEN and SYDVKM. This clone was seen only a few times. Its antigen is undetermined. This TCR was sampled from an older female donor with stage I lung adenocarcinoma. The specimen comprised peripheral blood, sampled before any cancer treatment. The chain employs TRBV28 and TRBJ1-1; no reliable D call. DNA of the CDR3: TGTGCCAGCAGACCCCCCGGGCGGAACACTGAAGCTTTCTTT. Translating it yields CASRPPGRNTEAFF.